This TCR beta chain comes out of a study of blood T cell repertoires in COVID-19. About the research overall: Sites across the United States, Italy and Spain contributed samples from acute and convalescent COVID-19.

As handled by the study authors: Estimation of nucleated cell counts relied on the amplification of reference gene primers. Profiled with immunoSEQ multiplex PCR; TCRdb holds only in-frame clones, not every one. V, J and clone size derive from that table, while D and trimming were established from the DNA sequence. The table records roughly 250,000 clones, 83% of them present only once. Germline loops: CDR1 KGHDR, CDR2 SFDVKD. This CDR3 region has 12 residues. Deletions cut 9 bases from V and 1 base from J, with 5 bases between. The sequencing sample was made of peripheral blood. The clonotype comes from a man aged 35 to 55 with active or convalescent COVID-19. The rearrangement joins TRBV24-1 to TRBJ2-2; D remains unclear. The CDR3: CATGRNTGELFF. In DNA, the CDR3 is TGTGCCACCGGCAGGAACACCGGGGAGCTGTTTTTT.